Below are 31 T cell receptor beta chains sequenced from a single sample in a study of OX40 agonist ivuxolimab in advanced cancers. Sequencing was performed with immunoSEQ multiplex PCR; in TCRdb, only in-frame clones are kept and a portion is missing. This table holds tens of thousands of clones, 84% found once. This specimen was CD4+ or CD8+ T cells sorted from blood, taken in a trial of the OX40 agonist ivuxolimab. The receptor set was obtained from an adult with an advanced solid tumor such as melanoma, head and neck, liver or kidney cancer.

This chain joins TRBV9 and TRBJ2-1; D is possibly TRBD2 (5 bases). The CDR3 length is 14 residues. Trimming shortened V by 3 bases and J by 6 bases, and 13 bases separated the two germline ends. The germline V gene encodes CDR1 SGDLS and CDR2 YYNGEE. The CDR3 spells CASSGSSGSNEQFF. In DNA, the CDR3 is TGTGCCAGCAGCGGTAGTTCGGGGTCCAATGAGCAGTTCTTC.

This chain links TRBV4-1 with TRBJ1-2, with a weak D call TRBD1 (5 bases). V was shortened by 4 bases and J by 4 bases, with 28 bases between the two germline ends. From germline, CDR1 is MGHRA and CDR2 YSYEKL. The CDR3 length is 19 residues. The CDR3 nucleotides are TGCGCCAGCAGCCCCTATGATGGGGGTTTTCTCGGTCTAGGCTATGGCTACACCTTC. Encoded protein: CASSPYDGGFLGLGYGYTF.

The V and J genes are TRBV5-1 and TRBJ2-5; TRBD2 matches 8 bases. Per the germline V gene, CDR1 is SGHRS and CDR2 is YFSETQ. The CDR3 length is 17 residues. Losses at the gene ends were 1 base for V and 5 bases for J; bases not matched to a gene: 13. CDR3 loop: CASSLSLLGTSGETQYF. CDR3 coding DNA: TGCGCCAGCAGCTTGAGCCTGTTAGGGACTAGTGGTGAGACCCAGTACTTC.

This rearrangement joins TRBV6-1 to TRBJ2-7; 9 positions match TRBD2. V was pared by 5 bases and J by 0 bases, with 5 bases of the junction left unmatched. Germline assignment: CDR1 MNHNS and CDR2 SASEGT. The CDR3 covers 15 residues. The CDR3 is CASSPGTSSSYEQYF. CDR3 bases: TGTGCCAGCAGTCCTGGGACTAGCTCCTCCTACGAGCAGTACTTC.

J is TRBJ1-6 and V is TRBV9; D gene uncertain. The CDR3 has 17 residues. The germline gives CDR1 SGDLS, CDR2 YYNGEE. V was clipped by 4 bases and J by 2 bases, with 16 bases between them. DNA of the CDR3: TGTGCCAGCAGCCCTCGTCGGCAGGACCCCTATAATTCACCCCTCCACTTT. This encodes CASSPRRQDPYNSPLHF.

V usage is TRBV5-1 and J usage is TRBJ1-1; D gene unclear. Per the germline V gene, CDR1 is SGHRS and CDR2 is YFSETQ. V was clipped by 0 bases and J by 1 base, with 10 bases between them. The CDR3 is 15 amino acids. The CDR3 here is CASSLAGGRNTEAFF. The CDR3 DNA reads as TGCGCCAGCAGCTTGGCTGGTGGTCGGAACACTGAAGCTTTCTTT.

This chain connects TRBV6-6 to TRBJ2-7; 9 bases fit TRBD2. The CDR3 runs 15 residues. Unmatched junction bases numbered 5, after V lost 5 bases and J lost 0 bases. CDR1 and CDR2 from the germline V gene are MNHNY and SVGAGI (reference sequence). The CDR3 sequence is CASSPSGRNSYEQYF. The CDR3 DNA reads as TGTGCCAGCAGTCCAAGCGGGAGGAACTCCTACGAGCAGTACTTC.

J is TRBJ1-2 and V is TRBV6-5; TRBD1 aligns across 7 bases. The J segment lost 4 bases and the V segment lost 7 bases, leaving 12 bases of the junction unmatched. Per germline, CDR1 MNHEY and CDR2 SVGAGI. The CDR3 is made up of 15 amino acids. The CDR3 nucleotides are TGTGCCAGCACTCAGGAAGGGGGCCATTTCTATGGCTACACCTTC. Translating gives CASTQEGGHFYGYTF.

CDR3 sequence (DNA): TGTGCCAGCATCGGGGGTGGACAGGGGAACACTGAAGCTTTCTTT. This gives the protein CASIGGGQGNTEAFF. The chain combines TRBV28 with TRBJ1-1, with TRBD1 identical over 8 bases. Germline V gives CDR1 MDHEN, CDR2 SYDVKM. The CDR3 totals 15 residues. V was clipped by 7 bases and J by 1 base; unmatched bases: 8.

The chain links TRBV5-6 to TRBJ1-5, with D tentatively TRBD1 (6 bases). Germline CDR1 SGHDT, CDR2 YYEEEE. The CDR3 has 16 amino acids. V was cut by 1 base and J by 0 bases, with 11 bases left in between. The CDR3, as DNA: TGTGCCAGCAGCTTGAGGGGACACTATAGCAATCAGCCCCAGCATTTT. The encoded protein is CASSLRGHYSNQPQHF.

The V and J genes are TRBV29-1 and TRBJ2-1, with D maybe TRBD1 (6 bases). V lost 7 bases and J lost 8, with 21 bases in between. Per germline, CDR1 SQVTM and CDR2 ANQGSEA. CDR3 size: 14 residues. The CDR3 protein is CSGTAGVPSHEQFF. Here the CDR3 DNA reads TGCAGCGGGACAGCCGGCGTCCCTAGTCATGAGCAGTTCTTC.

This clone was observed a handful of times. V gene TRBV20-1 combines with J gene TRBJ2-1, with 7 bases aligning to TRBD2. Trimming took 5 bases from V and 9 from J; bases not matched to a gene: 4. CDR3 length: 11 amino acids. Germline lookup yields CDR1 DFQATT and CDR2 SNEGSKA (reference sequence). The CDR3 nucleotides are TGCAGTGCTGGATTAGCGGGTGAGCAGTTCTTC. Amino acids: CSAGLAGEQFF.

CDR3 DNA: TGTGCCAGCAGCTTAGAAGTGGGACTCCCTAACTATGGCTACACCTTC. Translation: CASSLEVGLPNYGYTF. The V call is TRBV7-9, the J call TRBJ1-2, with D possibly matching TRBD1 (5 bases). The CDR3 contains 16 residues. V dropped 1 base and J dropped 0 bases, with 12 bases sitting between them. The germline gives CDR1 SEHNR, CDR2 FQNEAQ (reference sequence).

The genes are TRBV5-5 and TRBJ1-1, with TRBD1 identical over 7 bases. The CDR3 runs to 15 residues. The V gene's germline CDR1 is SGHKS and CDR2 YYEKEE (reference sequence). Losses at the gene ends were 2 bases for V and 0 bases for J; bases not matched to a gene: 4. The CDR3 DNA is TGTGCCAGCAGCTTACGACAGGGCATGAACACTGAAGCTTTCTTT. Amino acid sequence: CASSLRQGMNTEAFF.

A few counts support this clone. J is TRBJ1-1 and V is TRBV7-2, with 7 bases identical to TRBD1. The germline V gene has CDR1 SGHTA and CDR2 FQGNSA. There are 13 residues in the CDR3. The J segment lost 3 bases and the V segment lost 5 bases, leaving 3 bases of the junction unmatched. CDR3 sequence: CASSTGVHTEAFF. In nucleotides, the CDR3 is TGTGCCAGCAGCACAGGGGTGCACACTGAAGCTTTCTTT.

V usage is TRBV28 and J usage is TRBJ2-7, with 11 positions matching TRBD2. Germline values: CDR1 MDHEN, CDR2 SYDVKM. Trimming took 5 bases from V and 10 from J; bases not matched to a gene: 10. The CDR3 is made up of 14 amino acids. The CDR3 is CASSPGTSGVVQYV. Here the CDR3 DNA reads TGTGCCAGCAGTCCGGGGACTAGCGGCGTCGTTCAGTACGTC.

This chain connects TRBV27 to TRBJ2-5; D unresolved. Trimming removed 0 bases at V and 2 bases at J, with 4 bases between. Germline assignment: CDR1 MNHEY and CDR2 SMNVEV (reference sequence). The CDR3 is made up of 13 amino acids. DNA for the CDR3: TGTGCCAGCAGTTTATCGCGTCAAGAGACCCAGTACTTC. It is translated as CASSLSRQETQYF.

This clone was seen just once. This chain joins TRBV6-5 and TRBJ2-7; no clear D gene. There are 14 residues in the CDR3. With 5 bases removed from V and 0 bases from J, the gap between germline ends came to 11 bases. Per germline, CDR1 MNHEY and CDR2 SVGAGI. This CDR3 is CASSIGSLSYEQYF. The CDR3, as DNA: TGTGCCAGCAGTATTGGCTCGCTCTCCTACGAGCAGTACTTC.

The chain recombines TRBV5-1 with TRBJ2-1; 8 positions agree with TRBD2. The ends lost 4 bases at V and 2 bases at J; junction bases unmatched: 5. Germline V gives CDR1 SGHRS, CDR2 YFSETQ. The CDR3 length is 15 residues. The CDR3 sequence is CASSPRLATYNEQFF. The CDR3 DNA reads as TGCGCCAGCAGCCCAAGACTAGCGACCTACAATGAGCAGTTCTTC.

The rearrangement links TRBV5-1 to TRBJ1-4, with D possibly TRBD1 on 5 matching bases. Germline assignment: CDR1 SGHRS and CDR2 YFSETQ. CDR3 length: 15 amino acids. Trimming stripped 2 bases from V and 5 bases from J, with 13 bases between. CDR3 bases: TGCGCCAGCAGCTTTAGACGGACACCGAATGAAAAACTGTTTTTT. This gives the protein CASSFRRTPNEKLFF.

The CDR3 spells CASSSLTGTRFFDEQFF. DNA of the CDR3: TGTGCCAGCAGCTCTCTGACGGGGACTCGCTTTTTTGATGAGCAGTTCTTC. This rearrangement joins TRBV7-2 to TRBJ2-1, with D possibly TRBD2 on 6 matching bases. V lost 4 bases and J 8 bases, leaving 24 bases between the germline ends. Per germline, CDR1 SGHTA and CDR2 FQGNSA. The length of the CDR3 is 17 residues.

The genes are TRBV19 and TRBJ2-5; D gene uncertain. V was cut by 8 bases and J by 0 bases, with 7 bases left in between. Germline V CDR1 and CDR2: LNHDA, SQIVND (reference sequence). This CDR3 has 12 residues. This chain's CDR3 is CASGGYQETQYF. The CDR3 region has the DNA TGTGCCAGTGGCGGTTACCAAGAGACCCAGTACTTC.

The chain recombines TRBV6-5 with TRBJ2-7, with D possibly being TRBD2 (5 bases). CDR1 is MNHEY, CDR2 SVGAGI, per germline. The CDR3 covers 14 residues. V lost 6 bases to trimming and J lost 1 base, with 13 bases between them. The CDR3 DNA is TGTGCCAGCAGCAAAACTAGTTTATCCTACGAGCAGTACTTC. This encodes CASSKTSLSYEQYF.

The chain combines TRBV30 with TRBJ1-2; weak D call: TRBD1 (6 bases). Trimming cost V 8 bases and J 4 bases, with 11 bases left between them. There are 11 residues in the CDR3. Germline values: CDR1 GTSNPN, CDR2 SVGIG (reference sequence). The CDR3: CATTGSYGYTF. The CDR3 DNA reads TGTGCCACAACAGGGAGCTATGGCTACACCTTC.

The chain uses TRBV5-6 and TRBJ1-2; 11 bases are a match to TRBD1. The CDR3 length is 16 residues. CDR1 SGHDT and CDR2 YYEEEE come from the germline V gene. V was pared by 3 bases and J by 7 bases, with 11 bases of the junction left unmatched. In nucleotides, the CDR3 is TGTGCCAGCAGCTCCATCTCCGGACAGGGGGCGTTTGGCTACACCTTC. It yields the protein CASSSISGQGAFGYTF.

This chain joins TRBV28 and TRBJ2-5; D is uncertain. Germline CDR1 is MDHEN and CDR2 is SYDVKM. The V and J ends lost 5 bases and 1 base respectively, with 11 bases between them. CDR3 length: 14 amino acids. Here the CDR3 DNA reads TGTGCCAGCAGTCCCCGCGAGCTCCAAGAGACCCAGTACTTC. Protein sequence: CASSPRELQETQYF.

The genes are TRBV5-1 and TRBJ2-7, with 12 bases aligning to TRBD2. This CDR3 is built from 14 residues. Trimming removed 2 bases from V and 3 bases from J; junction bases left unmatched: 0. Germline V gene data show CDR1 as SGHRS and CDR2 as YFSETQ. In nucleotides, the CDR3 is TGCGCCAGCAGCTTACTAGCGGGGGGCTACGAGCAGTACTTC. Its translation is CASSLLAGGYEQYF.

This chain's CDR3 is CASSPMTGDQPQHF. Here the CDR3 DNA reads TGCGCCAGCAGCCCAATGACAGGGGATCAGCCCCAGCATTTT. This chain joins TRBV5-1 and TRBJ1-5; 8 bases align to TRBD1. The germline V gene encodes CDR1 SGHRS and CDR2 YFSETQ. The J segment lost 5 bases and the V segment lost 4 bases, leaving 5 bases of the junction unmatched. The CDR3 has 14 amino acids. The full variable domain, completed using reference TRBV5-1 and TRBJ1-5, is KAGVTQTPRYLIKTRGQQVTLSCSPISGHRSVSWYQQTPGQGLQFLFEYFSETQRNKGNFPGRFSGRQFSNSRSEMNVSTLELGDSALYLCASSPMTGDQPQHFGDGTRLSIL.

In its sample, this clone was seen a few times. The CDR3 protein is CASSKVRLAGGETQYF. In nucleotides, the CDR3 is TGTGCCAGCAGCAAAGTGCGCCTAGCGGGGGGAGAGACCCAGTACTTC. This sequence joins TRBV21-1 and TRBJ2-5; the table's TRBD2 call for D was not verified on the DNA. TRBV21-1 is reported as a pseudogene. The length of the CDR3 is 16 residues.

V usage is TRBV9 and J usage is TRBJ2-2, with 8 bases identical to TRBD2. J lost 2 bases, V lost 4 bases, and 4 bases had no gene match. This CDR3 comprises 15 residues. The germline V gene has CDR1 SGDLS and CDR2 YYNGEE. The CDR3 protein is CASSPGGANTGELFF. The CDR3 region has the DNA TGTGCCAGCAGCCCCGGGGGGGCCAACACCGGGGAGCTGTTTTTT.

V gene TRBV27 combines with J gene TRBJ1-4; tentative D call: TRBD1 (6 bases). V shed 2 bases and J shed 7 bases, with 26 bases lying between them. This CDR3 spans 19 amino acids. Germline loops: CDR1 MNHEY, CDR2 SMNVEV (reference sequence). The CDR3 DNA sequence: TGTGCCAGCAGTTTACCCTCCCGCGGGGGGCACTTGGGGGTTGAAAAACTGTTTTTT. It translates to CASSLPSRGGHLGVEKLFF.